Below, one T cell receptor (beta chain) is given with its context. This sample stems from a study of the immune and genomic landscape of osteosarcoma. Overall study context: Localized disease at presentation in around 74%; 55% to 65% were male.

The post-treatment osteosarcoma tumors were primary, local recurrence or metastasis specimens from poor-prognosis patients. Germline assignment: CDR1 LNHDA and CDR2 SQIVND (reference sequence). CDR3 length: 15 residues. J lost 5 bases, V lost 8 bases, and 11 bases had no gene match. TCRdb keeps only in-frame clones here, not all; method: immunoSEQ multiplex PCR. Found here are several thousand clones, 77% of them singletons; the top ten hold 6% to 7%. The TCR comes from a human donor with osteosarcoma. The sequenced material came from osteosarcoma tumor tissue from the lung. The chain carries TRBV19 and TRBJ2-1, with 8 bases lining up with TRBD2. The CDR3, as DNA: TGTGCCAGTGTAGGTCCTAGCGGGTTAAACAATGAGCAGTTCTTC. This translates into CASVGPSGLNNEQFF.